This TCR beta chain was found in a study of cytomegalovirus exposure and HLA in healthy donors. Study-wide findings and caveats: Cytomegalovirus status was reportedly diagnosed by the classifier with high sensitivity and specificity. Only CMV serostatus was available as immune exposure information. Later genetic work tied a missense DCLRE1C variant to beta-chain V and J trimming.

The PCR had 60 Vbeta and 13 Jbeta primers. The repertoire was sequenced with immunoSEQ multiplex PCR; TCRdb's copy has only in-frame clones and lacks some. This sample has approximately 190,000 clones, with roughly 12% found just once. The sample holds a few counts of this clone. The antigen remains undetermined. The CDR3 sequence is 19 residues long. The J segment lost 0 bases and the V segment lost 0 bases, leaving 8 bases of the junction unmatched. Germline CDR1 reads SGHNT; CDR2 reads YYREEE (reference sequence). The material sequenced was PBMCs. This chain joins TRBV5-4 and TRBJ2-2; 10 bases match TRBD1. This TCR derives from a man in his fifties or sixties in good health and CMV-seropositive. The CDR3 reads CASSLGLLGQGANTGELFF. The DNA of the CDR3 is TGTGCCAGCAGCTTGGGGCTTCTAGGACAGGGGGCGAACACCGGGGAGCTGTTTTTT.